The sequence of this T cell receptor beta chain was determined in a study of cytomegalovirus exposure and HLA in healthy donors. Details on this clone: Antigen unknown.

Assay: immunoSEQ multiplex PCR; the TCRdb copy retains only in-frame clones and omits some. Among 150,000 or so clones listed, roughly 84% were seen once. Study-wide findings and caveats: Listed as cytomegalovirus-associated were 150 or so TCR beta chains.

The CDR3 runs 14 residues. The germline V and J ends were trimmed by 4 bases and 0 bases, with 10 bases remaining between them. Germline V gene lookup returns CDR1 GTSNPN and CDR2 SVGIG (reference sequence). The TCR was taken from a human donor in good health. The rearrangement uses TRBV30 and TRBJ1-3; D is unclear. The source material was PBMCs. The CDR3 nucleotides read TGTGCCTGGATGCGGACTCGCTCTGGAAACACCATATATTTT. Translation gives CAWMRTRSGNTIYF.